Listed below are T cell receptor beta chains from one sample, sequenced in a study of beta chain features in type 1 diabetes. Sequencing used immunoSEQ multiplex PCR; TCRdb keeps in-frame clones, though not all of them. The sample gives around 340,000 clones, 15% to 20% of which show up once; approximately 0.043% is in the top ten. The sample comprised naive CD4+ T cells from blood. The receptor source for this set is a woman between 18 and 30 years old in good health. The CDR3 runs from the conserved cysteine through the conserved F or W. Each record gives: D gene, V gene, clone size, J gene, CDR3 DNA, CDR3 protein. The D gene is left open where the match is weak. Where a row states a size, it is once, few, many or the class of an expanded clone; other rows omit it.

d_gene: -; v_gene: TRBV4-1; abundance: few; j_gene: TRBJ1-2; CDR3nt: TGCGCCAGCAGCCAGGCCCGATCGGGCAGGGGTCATGGCTACACCTTC; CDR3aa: CASSQARSGRGHGYTF
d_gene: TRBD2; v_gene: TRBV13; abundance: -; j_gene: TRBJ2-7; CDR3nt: TGTGCCAGCAGCACCCGGACTAGCTACGAGCAGTACTTC; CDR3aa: CASSTRTSYEQYF
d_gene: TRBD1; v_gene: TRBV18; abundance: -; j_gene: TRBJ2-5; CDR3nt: TGTGCCAGCTCACCACCGCCTCGACAGGGAGCGGAGACCCAGTACTTC; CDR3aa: CASSPPPRQGAETQYF
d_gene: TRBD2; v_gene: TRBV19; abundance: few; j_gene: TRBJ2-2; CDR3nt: TGTGCCAGTAGAGTCGCTAGCGGGAAGGCCGGGGAGCTGTTTTTT; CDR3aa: CASRVASGKAGELFF
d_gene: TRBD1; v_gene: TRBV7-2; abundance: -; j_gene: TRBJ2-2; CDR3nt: TGTGCCAGCAGCTTCGGGACAGGGGTCACCGGGGAGCTGTTTTTT; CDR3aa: CASSFGTGVTGELFF
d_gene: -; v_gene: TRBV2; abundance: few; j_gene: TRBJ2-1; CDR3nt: TGTGCCAGCAGTGGAGGATTATCGAGCTCCTACAATGAGCAGTTCTTC; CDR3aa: CASSGGLSSSYNEQFF
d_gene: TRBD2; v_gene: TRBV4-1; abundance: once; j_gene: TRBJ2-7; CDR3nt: TGCGCCAGCAGCCAAGGGGGGCTAGCGGGAGGGCATCAGTACTTC; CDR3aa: CASSQGGLAGGHQYF
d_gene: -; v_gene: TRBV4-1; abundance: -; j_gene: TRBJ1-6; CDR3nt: TGCGCCAGCAGCCAGAGAACCGACAGATATAATTCACCCCTCCACTTT; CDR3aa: CASSQRTDRYNSPLHF
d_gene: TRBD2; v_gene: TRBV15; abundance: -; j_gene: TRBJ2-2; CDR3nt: TGTGCCACCAGCGCCCGGACTCGGTTGTTAGCGGGAGAGGTCACCGGGGAGCTGTTTTTT; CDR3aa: CATSARTRLLAGEVTGELFF
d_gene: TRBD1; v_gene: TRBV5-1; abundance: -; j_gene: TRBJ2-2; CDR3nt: TGCGCCAGCAGGTTGACAGGGTCGGACACCGGGGAGCTGTTTTTT; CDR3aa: CASRLTGSDTGELFF
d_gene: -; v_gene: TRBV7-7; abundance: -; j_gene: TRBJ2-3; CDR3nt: TGTGCTAGCAGCTTAGATACTAGAAGTGCGCAGTATTTT; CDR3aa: CASSLDTRSAQYF
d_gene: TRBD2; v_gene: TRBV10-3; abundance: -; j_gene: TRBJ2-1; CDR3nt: TGTGCCATCAGGAGGACTAGCAGCAGTGAGCAGTTCTTC; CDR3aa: CAIRRTSSSEQFF
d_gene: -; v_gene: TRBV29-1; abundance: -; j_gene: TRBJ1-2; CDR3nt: TGCAGCGTTGAGGGGGGGACCTATGGCTACACCTTC; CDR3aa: CSVEGGTYGYTF
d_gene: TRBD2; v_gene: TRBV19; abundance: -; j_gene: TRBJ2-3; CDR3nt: TGTGCCAGTAGTATTACGGCTAGCGGGGGCACAGATACGCAGTATTTT; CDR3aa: CASSITASGGTDTQYF
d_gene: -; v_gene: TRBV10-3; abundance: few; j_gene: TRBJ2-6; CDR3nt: TGTGCCATCAGTGGGGACACCTCTGGGGCCAACGTCCTGACTTTC; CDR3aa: CAISGDTSGANVLTF
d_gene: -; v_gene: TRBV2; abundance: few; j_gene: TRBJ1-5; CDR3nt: TGTGCCAGCGTCAAGGACACCAGCAATCAGCCCCAGCATTTT; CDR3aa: CASVKDTSNQPQHF
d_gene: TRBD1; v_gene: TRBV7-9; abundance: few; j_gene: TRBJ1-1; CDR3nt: TGTGCCAGCAGCATCCGGGACAGGGAGTTGAACACTGAAGCTTTCTTT; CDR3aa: CASSIRDRELNTEAFF
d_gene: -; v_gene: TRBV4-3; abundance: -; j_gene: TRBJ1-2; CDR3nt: TGCGCCAGCAGCCAAGATCTTAACAGCCTTTGGGATGGCTACACCTTC; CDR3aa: CASSQDLNSLWDGYTF
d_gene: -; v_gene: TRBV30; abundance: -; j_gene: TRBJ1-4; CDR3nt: TGTGCCTGGAAACGTCAACAGGGAAGAGAAAAACTGTTTTTT; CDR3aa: CAWKRQQGREKLFF
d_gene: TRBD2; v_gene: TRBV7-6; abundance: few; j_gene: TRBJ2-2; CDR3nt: TGTGCCAGCAGCCTCCCCGGTCGGGAGGCCGGGGAGCTGTTTTTT; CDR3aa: CASSLPGREAGELFF
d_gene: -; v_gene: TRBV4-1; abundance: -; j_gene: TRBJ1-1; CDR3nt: TGCGCCAGCAGCAAGGGGGACAACTGGAAAACTGAAGCTTTCTTT; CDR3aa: CASSKGDNWKTEAFF
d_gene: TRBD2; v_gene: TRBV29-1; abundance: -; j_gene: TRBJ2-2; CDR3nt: TGCAGCGCCATAGCGACTAGCGGGAGTATCACCGGGGAGCTGTTTTTT; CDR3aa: CSAIATSGSITGELFF
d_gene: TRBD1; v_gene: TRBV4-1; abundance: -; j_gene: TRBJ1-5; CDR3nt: TGCGCCAGCAGCCAAAGAACCGGGACAGGGGCATCTCAGCCCCAGCATTTT; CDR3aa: CASSQRTGTGASQPQHF
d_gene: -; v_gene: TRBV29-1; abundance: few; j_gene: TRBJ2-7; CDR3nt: TGCAGCGTTCAGAAGGGGGGGGGAATTTCCTACGAGCAGTACTTC; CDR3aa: CSVQKGGGISYEQYF
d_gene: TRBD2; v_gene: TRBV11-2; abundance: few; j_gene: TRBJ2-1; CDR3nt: TGTGCCAGTTCAACTAGCGGGAGTGGTGAGCAGTTCTTC; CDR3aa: CASSTSGSGEQFF
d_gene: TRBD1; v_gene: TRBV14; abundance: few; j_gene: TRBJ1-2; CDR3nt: TGTGCCAGCAGCCAGGGACAGAACTATGGCTACACCTTC; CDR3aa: CASSQGQNYGYTF
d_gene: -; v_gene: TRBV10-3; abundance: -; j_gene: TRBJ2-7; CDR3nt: TGTGCCATCTCTACGAACTCCTACGAGCAGTACTTC; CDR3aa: CAISTNSYEQYF
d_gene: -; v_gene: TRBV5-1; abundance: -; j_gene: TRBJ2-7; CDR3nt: TGCGCCAGCAGCCTGGCCTACGGGAGTTACGAGCAGTACTTC; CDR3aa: CASSLAYGSYEQYF
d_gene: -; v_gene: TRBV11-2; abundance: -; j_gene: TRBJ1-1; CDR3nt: TGTGCCAGCAGCTGGGCGGACACCTTGAACACTGAAGCTTTCTTT; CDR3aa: CASSWADTLNTEAFF
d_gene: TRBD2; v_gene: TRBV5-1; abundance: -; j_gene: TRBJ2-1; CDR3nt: TGCGCCAGCAGCCCTAGCGGGAGCCCCGGGATAGAGCAGTTCTTC; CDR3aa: CASSPSGSPGIEQFF
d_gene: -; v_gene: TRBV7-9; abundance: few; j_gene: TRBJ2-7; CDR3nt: TGTGCCAGCAGCCCAACAGGACAGCCCAAGCAGTACTTC; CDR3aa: CASSPTGQPKQYF
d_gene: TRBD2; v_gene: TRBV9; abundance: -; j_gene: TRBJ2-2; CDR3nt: TGTGCCAGCCGGGGGGGCGCTAACACCGGGGAGCTGTTTTTT; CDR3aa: CASRGGANTGELFF
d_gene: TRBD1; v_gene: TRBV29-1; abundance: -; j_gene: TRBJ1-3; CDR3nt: TGCAGCGTGCCAGGGGGTGGAAACACCATATATTTT; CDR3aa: CSVPGGGNTIYF
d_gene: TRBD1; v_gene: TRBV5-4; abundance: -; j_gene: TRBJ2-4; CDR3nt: TGTGCCAGCAGCCCGAGACAGGGGGCGAACATTCAGTACTTC; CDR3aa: CASSPRQGANIQYF
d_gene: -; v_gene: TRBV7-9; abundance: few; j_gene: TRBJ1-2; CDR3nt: TGTGCCAGCAGTACGAATAACAGGGTCTCTGGCTACACCTTC; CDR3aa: CASSTNNRVSGYTF
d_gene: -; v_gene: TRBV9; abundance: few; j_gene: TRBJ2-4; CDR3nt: TGTGCCAGCAGCGTAGGACCGCCAGGGGCCAAAAACATTCAGTACTTC; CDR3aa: CASSVGPPGAKNIQYF
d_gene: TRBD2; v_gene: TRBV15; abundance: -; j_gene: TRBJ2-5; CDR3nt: TGTGCCACCAGCAGAGAGCCTTCTAGCGGGAGGAGAGAGACCCAGTACTTC; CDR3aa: CATSREPSSGRRETQYF
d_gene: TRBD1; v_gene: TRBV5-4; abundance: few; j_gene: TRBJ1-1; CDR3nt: TGTGCCAGCAGCCCACAGGGGACCAACACTGAAGCTTTCTTT; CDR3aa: CASSPQGTNTEAFF
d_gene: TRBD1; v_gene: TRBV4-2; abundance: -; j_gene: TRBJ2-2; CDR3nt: TGTGCCAGCAGCCACCCCCCGGGACAGGGGAACACCGGGGAGCTGTTTTTT; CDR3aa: CASSHPPGQGNTGELFF
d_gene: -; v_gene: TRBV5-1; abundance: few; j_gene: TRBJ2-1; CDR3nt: TGCGCCAGCAGCCTTCAGAATGTCTATGAGCAGTTCTTC; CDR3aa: CASSLQNVYEQFF
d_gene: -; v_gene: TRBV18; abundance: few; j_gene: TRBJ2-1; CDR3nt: TGTGCCAGCTCACCCCCCCAGGGTCGGGATGAGCAGTTCTTC; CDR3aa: CASSPPQGRDEQFF
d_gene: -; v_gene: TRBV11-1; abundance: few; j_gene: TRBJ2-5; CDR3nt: TGTGCCAGCAGCTTCGCGAGTGAGGAGACCCAGTACTTC; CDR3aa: CASSFASEETQYF
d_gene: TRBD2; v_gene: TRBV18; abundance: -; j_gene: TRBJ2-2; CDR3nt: TGTGCCAGCTCACCGAGGCTAGCGGGATCAACCGGGGAGCTGTTTTTT; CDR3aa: CASSPRLAGSTGELFF
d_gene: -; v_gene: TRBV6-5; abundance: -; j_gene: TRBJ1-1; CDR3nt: TGTGCCAGCAGTTCCCCGAGGGAGGCTTTCTTT; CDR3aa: CASSSPREAFF
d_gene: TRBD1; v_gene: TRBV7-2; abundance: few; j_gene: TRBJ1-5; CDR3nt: TGTGCCAGCAGCCGTGACAGGGGAAATCAGCCCCAGCATTTT; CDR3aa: CASSRDRGNQPQHF
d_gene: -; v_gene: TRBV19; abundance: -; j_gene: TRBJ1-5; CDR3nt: TGTGCCAGTGGCTCCCGGGGAAATCAGCCCCAGCATTTT; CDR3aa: CASGSRGNQPQHF
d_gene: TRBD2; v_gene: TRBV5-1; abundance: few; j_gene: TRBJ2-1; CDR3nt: TGCGCCAGCAGCCGCCTCGGGAGGGACAATGAGCAGTTCTTC; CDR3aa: CASSRLGRDNEQFF
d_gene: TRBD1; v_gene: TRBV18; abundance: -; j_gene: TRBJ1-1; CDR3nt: TGTGCCAGCTCACCACGACAGGGGGCACGGAACACTGAAGCTTTCTTT; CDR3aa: CASSPRQGARNTEAFF
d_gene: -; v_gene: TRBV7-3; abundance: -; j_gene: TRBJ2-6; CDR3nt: TGTGCCAGCAGCTTACCCCGGCAGGGGAATAGCGGGTCTGGGGCCAACGTCCTGACTTTC; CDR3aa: CASSLPRQGNSGSGANVLTF